This TCR beta chain was retrieved from a study of tumor-infiltrating lymphocytes in localized non-small cell lung cancer. General observations from the study: Higher tumor T cell infiltration than in uninvolved lung was supported by TCRbeta sequencing. No T-cell fraction difference was seen between IM1 and IM2 tumors.

After removal of 5 bases from V and 3 bases from J, the junction contained 7 bases not matched to a gene. This CDR3 region has 16 residues. Germline CDR1 SEHNR, CDR2 FQNEAQ (reference sequence). Points on this clone: No antigen is known for it.

Produced via immunoSEQ multiplex PCR; TCRdb's table is partial and in-frame only. The data contain 3,500 to 4,000 clones, around 74% of them singletons. Sequencing was performed on uninvolved lung tissue not adjacent to the tumor. This chain connects TRBV7-9 to TRBJ2-3; 11 bases are a match to TRBD2. The receptor was isolated from a human donor with non-small cell lung cancer. Here the CDR3 DNA reads TGTGCCAGCAGCCAATGGACTAGCGGGTATACAGATACGCAGTATTTT. Its protein product is CASSQWTSGYTDTQYF. The complete variable domain, with remaining parts taken from reference TRBV7-9 and TRBJ2-3, reads DTGVSQNPRHKITKRGQNVTFRCDPISEHNRLYWYRQTLGQGPEFLTYFQNEAQLEKSRLLSDRFSAERPKGSFSTLEIQRTEQGDSAMYLCASSQWTSGYTDTQYFGPGTRLTVL.